A selection of T cell receptor beta chains follows, all from one sample in a study of Ad26.COV2.S vaccination and SARS-CoV-2 variants. Method: immunoSEQ multiplex PCR; TCRdb's copy keeps in-frame clones and lacks some. The table lists 300,000 to 400,000 clones, 87% of them singletons. The sequencing here drew on peripheral blood, taken in a trial of Ad26.COV2.S vaccine versus placebo. These receptors all stem from a person between 18 and 65 years old who received the Ad26.COV2.S COVID-19 vaccine or a placebo. Both conserved end residues are part of each CDR3. D genes are given only for firm matches. The size field is filled for only some rows; it gives once, few, many or a size class.

- | TRBJ1-1 | - | 14 | TRBV29-1 | CSVEDLGRGTEAFF | TGCAGCGTTGAAGATCTAGGAAGGGGCACTGAAGCTTTCTTT
once | TRBJ2-5 | TRBD2 | 16 | TRBV5-1 | CASSFELAGFQETQYF | TGCGCCAGCAGCTTCGAGCTAGCGGGTTTCCAAGAGACCCAGTACTTC
- | TRBJ1-2 | - | 13 | TRBV4-3 | CASSQDGYYGYTF | TGCGCCAGCAGCCAAGACGGGTACTATGGCTACACCTTC
- | TRBJ1-1 | - | 14 | TRBV6-5 | CASSRDGRGTEAFF | TGTGCCAGCAGTCGGGACGGAAGGGGGACTGAAGCTTTCTTT
- | TRBJ1-5 | - | 14 | TRBV7-9 | CASSLEGGNQPQHF | TGTGCCAGCAGCTTGGAGGGAGGCAATCAGCCCCAGCATTTT
- | TRBJ1-4 | TRBD1 | 17 | TRBV9 | CASSSGQGALTNEKLFF | TGTGCCAGCAGCTCAGGACAGGGGGCATTGACTAATGAAAAACTGTTTTTT
- | TRBJ1-2 | TRBD1 | 14 | TRBV7-9 | CASSLGTGNYGYTF | TGTGCCAGCAGCTTAGGGACAGGGAACTATGGCTACACCTTC
- | TRBJ2-5 | TRBD1 | 15 | TRBV5-4 | CASSSPGRGPETQYF | TGTGCCAGCAGCTCTCCAGGCAGGGGGCCGGAGACCCAGTACTTC
once | TRBJ2-1 | TRBD2 | 17 | TRBV7-6 | CASSPTVGRGDYNEQFF | TGTGCCAGCAGCCCGACCGTGGGACGGGGGGACTACAATGAGCAGTTCTTC
- | TRBJ1-1 | - | 16 | TRBV7-6 | CASSLAPGGDDTEAFF | TGTGCCAGCAGCTTAGCCCCGGGGGGGGATGACACTGAAGCTTTCTTT
- | TRBJ2-7 | TRBD1 | 16 | TRBV4-1 | CASSQESRTGTYEQYF | TGCGCCAGCAGCCAAGAAAGCAGGACAGGAACCTACGAGCAGTACTTC
- | TRBJ1-1 | - | 17 | TRBV6-2/TRBV6-3 | CASSYDFPGWSDTEAFF | TGTGCCAGCAGTTACGATTTCCCAGGGTGGTCGGACACTGAAGCTTTCTTT
- | TRBJ2-7 | - | 19 | TRBV4-2 | CASSQDLWGGAASSYEQYF | TGTGCCAGCAGCCAAGATCTGTGGGGTGGGGCGGCCAGCTCCTACGAGCAGTACTTC
- | TRBJ1-4 | TRBD1 | 15 | TRBV5-1 | CASSRGQAEGEKLFF | TGCGCCAGCAGCAGGGGACAGGCCGAGGGTGAAAAACTGTTTTTT
- | TRBJ2-6 | - | 14 | TRBV11-1 | CASSKPSGANVLTF | TGTGCCAGCAGCAAGCCCTCTGGGGCCAACGTCCTGACTTTC
few | TRBJ2-7 | TRBD1 | 14 | TRBV27 | CASSPAQGAYEQYF | TGTGCCAGCAGTCCTGCCCAGGGGGCGTATGAGCAGTACTTC
- | TRBJ1-4 | TRBD1 | 17 | TRBV10-3 | CAISESNRGGHNEKLFF | TGTGCCATCAGTGAGTCTAACAGGGGGGGACATAATGAAAAACTGTTTTTT
- | TRBJ2-6 | - | 16 | TRBV19 | CASSARGLSGANVLTF | TGTGCCAGTAGTGCTCGGGGACTCTCTGGGGCCAACGTCCTGACTTTC
- | TRBJ2-2 | - | 14 | TRBV18 | CASSPGVDTGELFF | TGTGCCAGCTCACCAGGGGTGGACACCGGGGAGCTGTTTTTT
- | TRBJ2-2 | - | 14 | TRBV5-1 | CASSGRTNTGELFF | TGCGCCAGTTCGGGACGAACGAACACCGGGGAGCTGTTTTTT
few | TRBJ1-5 | - | 14 | TRBV6-1 | CASSDVTGPGPQHF | TGTGCCAGCAGTGACGTGACAGGCCCAGGACCCCAGCATTTT
- | TRBJ2-5 | TRBD1 | 18 | TRBV12-5 | CASGLVPGQGYIQETQYF | TGTGCTAGTGGTTTGGTCCCGGGACAGGGTTACATCCAAGAGACCCAGTACTTC
once | TRBJ1-5 | - | 14 | TRBV6-5 | CASSPTWLRQPQHF | TGTGCCAGCAGCCCGACCTGGCTCCGACAGCCCCAGCATTTT
- | TRBJ2-7 | - | 15 | TRBV11-1 | CASSLVPGARNEQYF | TGTGCCAGCAGCTTAGTTCCGGGGGCCCGAAACGAGCAGTACTTC
- | TRBJ2-5 | TRBD1 | 15 | TRBV7-8 | CASSPSDRGRQTQYF | TGTGCCAGCAGCCCGTCGGACAGGGGGCGACAGACCCAGTACTTC
- | TRBJ1-2 | TRBD1 | 16 | TRBV6-2/TRBV6-3 | CASSSRTGTGLYGYTF | TGTGCCAGCAGTTCTCGAACCGGGACAGGGCTTTATGGCTACACCTTC
- | TRBJ1-1 | - | 15 | TRBV5-1 | CASSLAGFGGTEAFF | TGCGCCAGCAGCTTAGCGGGGTTCGGTGGCACTGAAGCTTTCTTT
- | TRBJ1-1 | - | 14 | TRBV7-2 | CASSAGQLNTEAFF | TGTGCCAGCAGCGCCGGACAGTTAAACACTGAAGCTTTCTTT
- | TRBJ1-4 | TRBD1 | 15 | TRBV7-2 | CASSTQTGSQEKLFF | TGTGCCAGCAGCACCCAGACAGGGAGTCAGGAAAAACTGTTTTTT
- | TRBJ1-2 | TRBD1 | 16 | TRBV6-5 | CASSYSQGARRYGYTF | TGTGCCAGCAGTTACTCGCAGGGGGCGCGTCGCTATGGCTACACCTTC
- | TRBJ1-1 | TRBD1 | 16 | TRBV24-1 | CATSEYPRDRGTEAFF | TGTGCCACCAGTGAGTATCCCCGGGACAGAGGCACTGAAGCTTTCTTT
once | TRBJ1-4 | - | 15 | TRBV5-1 | CASSLVPETNEKLFF | TGCGCCAGCAGCTTGGTACCTGAAACTAATGAAAAACTGTTTTTT
- | TRBJ2-7 | - | 14 | TRBV15 | CATSRDRGEYEQYF | TGTGCCACCAGCAGAGATCGGGGCGAGTACGAGCAGTACTTC
- | TRBJ2-5 | TRBD1 | 14 | TRBV19 | CASSERGRWETQYF | TGTGCCAGTAGCGAAAGGGGGCGCTGGGAGACCCAGTACTTC
- | TRBJ1-2 | - | 14 | TRBV18 | CASSPGSPGYGYTF | TGTGCCAGCTCCCCGGGGTCCCCAGGTTATGGCTACACCTTC
- | TRBJ2-4 | - | 13 | TRBV18 | CASSLGAKNIQYF | TGTGCCAGCTCACTGGGGGCCAAAAACATTCAGTACTTC
- | TRBJ2-7 | TRBD2 | 15 | TRBV28 | CASSLSGGGSYEQYF | TGTGCCAGCAGTTTATCGGGGGGTGGGTCCTACGAGCAGTACTTC
- | TRBJ2-7 | TRBD1 | 14 | TRBV11-3 | CASSPGQGAYEQYF | TGTGCCAGCAGCCCGGGACAGGGTGCCTACGAGCAGTACTTC
- | TRBJ2-2 | - | 15 | TRBV5-1 | CASRLEGSNTGELFF | TGCGCCAGCAGGTTGGAGGGATCGAACACCGGGGAGCTGTTTTTT
few | TRBJ1-6 | - | 13 | TRBV27 | CASTYRVNSPLHF | TGTGCCAGCACTTACAGGGTTAATTCACCCCTCCACTTT
- | TRBJ1-4 | TRBD1 | 15 | TRBV3-1/TRBV3-2 | CASSQGLQGREKLFF | TGTGCCAGCAGCCAAGGGCTACAGGGGCGTGAAAAACTGTTTTTT
- | TRBJ2-7 | - | 14 | TRBV11-1 | CASSLGQVSSEQYF | TGTGCCAGCAGCTTAGGACAGGTCTCCTCCGAGCAGTACTTC
- | TRBJ2-7 | - | 13 | TRBV19 | CASSQDGAYEQYF | TGTGCCAGTAGCCAGGACGGAGCCTACGAGCAGTACTTC
once | TRBJ1-5 | - | 16 | TRBV4-1 | CASSPLGEGENQPQHF | TGCGCCAGCAGTCCCCTCGGGGAGGGTGAAAATCAGCCCCAGCATTTT
- | TRBJ1-1 | - | 13 | TRBV12-3/TRBV12-4 | CASISGGNTEAFF | TGTGCCAGCATTTCGGGTGGGAACACTGAAGCTTTCTTT
once | TRBJ2-2 | - | 14 | TRBV10-3 | CAIGKQDYTGELFF | TGTGCCATCGGGAAACAGGACTACACCGGGGAGCTGTTTTTT